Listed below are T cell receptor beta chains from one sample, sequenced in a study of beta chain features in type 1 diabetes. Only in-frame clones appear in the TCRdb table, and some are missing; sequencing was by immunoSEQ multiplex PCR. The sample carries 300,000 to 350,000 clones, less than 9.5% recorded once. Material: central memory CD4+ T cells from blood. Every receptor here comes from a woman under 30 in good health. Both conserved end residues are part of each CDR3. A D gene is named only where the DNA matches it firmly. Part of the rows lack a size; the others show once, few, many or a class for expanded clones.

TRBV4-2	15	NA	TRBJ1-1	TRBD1	TGTGCCAGCAGCCTAGAACAGGGGTCTAGCACTGAAGCTTTCTTT	CASSLEQGSSTEAFF
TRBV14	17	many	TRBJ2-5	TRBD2	TGTGCCAGCAGCCAAGGGACTAGCGGGAGGCGGTGGGAGACCCAGTACTTC	CASSQGTSGRRWETQYF
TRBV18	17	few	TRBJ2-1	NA	TGTGCCAGCTCACCACTTTCGAGGGAGCCCTCCGGGGGTGAGCAGTTCTTC	CASSPLSREPSGGEQFF
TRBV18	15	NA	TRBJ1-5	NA	TGTGCCAGCTCCCCCGCGGGGGGGACGGATCAGCCCCAGCATTTT	CASSPAGGTDQPQHF
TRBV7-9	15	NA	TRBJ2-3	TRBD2	TGTGCCAGCAGAGATAGCGGGAGGCGCACAGATACGCAGTATTTT	CASRDSGRRTDTQYF
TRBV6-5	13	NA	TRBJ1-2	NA	TGTGCCAGCAGTGAAGGTCAGCACTATGGCTACACCTTC	CASSEGQHYGYTF
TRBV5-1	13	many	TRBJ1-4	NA	TGCGCCAGCAGCTTGGACCATAATGAAAAACTGTTTTTT	CASSLDHNEKLFF
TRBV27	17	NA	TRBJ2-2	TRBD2	TGTGCCAGCAGTTACTATAGCGGGAGGAGGAACACCGGGGAGCTGTTTTTT	CASSYYSGRRNTGELFF
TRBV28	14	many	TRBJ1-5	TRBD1	TGTGCCAGCAGTTTAACAGGGGCAGAGCAGCCCCAGCATTTT	CASSLTGAEQPQHF
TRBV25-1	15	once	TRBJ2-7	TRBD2	TGTGCCAGCAGTGAAGCTAGCGGGACCCCCTACGAGCAGTACTTC	CASSEASGTPYEQYF
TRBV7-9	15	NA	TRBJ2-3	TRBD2	TGTGCCAGCAGCCCCACTAGCGCGACCACAGATACGCAGTATTTT	CASSPTSATTDTQYF
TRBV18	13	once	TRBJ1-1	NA	TGTGCCAGCTCACGGACAGAGAACACTGAAGCTTTCTTT	CASSRTENTEAFF
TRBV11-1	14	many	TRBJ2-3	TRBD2	TGTGCCAGCAGCTTCACTAGCGATCCAGATACGCAGTATTTT	CASSFTSDPDTQYF
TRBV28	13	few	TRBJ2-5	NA	TGTGCCAGCAGTACCCGGGCGGTGGAGACCCAGTACTTC	CASSTRAVETQYF
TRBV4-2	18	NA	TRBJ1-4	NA	TGTGCCAGCAGCCAAGATTGGCTCCAGGGGCGAGGGGATGAAAAACTGTTTTTT	CASSQDWLQGRGDEKLFF
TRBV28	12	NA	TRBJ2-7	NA	TGTGCCAGCAGTGTCGAGGCTTACGAGCAGTACTTC	CASSVEAYEQYF
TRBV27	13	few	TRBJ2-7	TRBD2	TGTGCCAGCAGACCGGGACTACAGTACGAGCAGTACTTC	CASRPGLQYEQYF
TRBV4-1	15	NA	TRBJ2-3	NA	TGCGCCAGCAGCCCCAAGGTGGACCCGGTAGATACGCAGTATTTT	CASSPKVDPVDTQYF